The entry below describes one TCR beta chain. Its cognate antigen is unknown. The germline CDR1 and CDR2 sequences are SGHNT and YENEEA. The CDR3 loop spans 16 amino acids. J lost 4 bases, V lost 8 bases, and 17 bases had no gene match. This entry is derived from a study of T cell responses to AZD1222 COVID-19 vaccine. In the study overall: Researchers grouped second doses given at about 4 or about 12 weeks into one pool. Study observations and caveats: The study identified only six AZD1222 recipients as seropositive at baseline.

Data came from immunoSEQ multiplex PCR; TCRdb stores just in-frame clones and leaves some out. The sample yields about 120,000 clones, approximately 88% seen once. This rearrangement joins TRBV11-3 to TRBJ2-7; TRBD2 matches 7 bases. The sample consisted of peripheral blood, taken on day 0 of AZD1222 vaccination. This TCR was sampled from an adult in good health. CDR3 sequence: CASAPVWSGKWYEQYF. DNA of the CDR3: TGTGCCAGCGCCCCGGTGTGGAGCGGGAAATGGTACGAGCAGTACTTC.